Below, 17 T cell receptor beta chains from the same sample are listed, as sequenced in a study of T-cell reconstitution after alpha-beta-depleted transplantation in children. Researchers prepared the TCRbeta library using unique molecular identifiers, the study reports. TCRdb called the PCR reads again in MiXCR, with one record for every CDR3 protein. The data show approximately 980,000 distinct CDR3 sequences, under 30% seen once. Sequenced material: PBMCs, mostly from graft donor cells, taken 360 days after TCRalphabeta/CD19-depleted stem cell transplant. These receptors were obtained from a boy under two years old who had a stem cell transplant for SCID, so the T cells may come from the graft donor.

The rearrangement links TRBV15 to TRBJ2-3; D unresolved. CDR1 and CDR2 from the germline V gene are LNHNV and YYDKDF (reference sequence). This CDR3 has 15 amino acids. Between the trimmed V and J ends, which lost 4 bases and 0 bases, there was a span of 11 bases. The CDR3 nucleotides read TGTGCCACCAGCATTCGGGCAGCTAGCACAGATACGCAGTATTTT. This sequence encodes CATSIRAASTDTQYF.

The chain links TRBV6-2 or TRBV6-3 to TRBJ1-2; 8 positions agree with TRBD1. Germline-derived CDR1 and CDR2 are MNHEY and SVGEGT. V shed 6 bases and J 6 bases; nucleotides not matched to a gene: 6. This CDR3 has 13 amino acids. Written as DNA, the CDR3 is TGTGCCAGCAGACCCGGACAGGGCGATGGCTACACCTTC. Protein: CASRPGQGDGYTF.

The chain carries TRBV10-3 and TRBJ2-5, with 12 bases identical to TRBD2. V lost 7 bases and J lost 4; bases outside the gene matches: 10. Germline V CDR1 and CDR2: ENHRY, SYGVKD. The CDR3 has 16 residues. CDR3: CAIKIAGTSGPETQYF. The CDR3 DNA follows: TGTGCCATCAAAATAGCCGGGACTAGCGGGCCAGAGACCCAGTACTTC.

This chain links TRBV5-6 with TRBJ2-3; weak D call: TRBD1 (5 bases). The length of the CDR3 is 16 residues. Per germline, CDR1 SGHDT and CDR2 YYEEEE. Trimming left V 3 bases short and J 2 bases short, with 16 bases between. The CDR3 sequence is CASSWEQASSTDTQYF. DNA of the CDR3: TGTGCCAGCAGCTGGGAACAGGCCTCCTCCACAGATACGCAGTATTTT.

The chain carries TRBV4-2 and TRBJ1-4; D unresolved. This CDR3 is built from 15 residues. V lost 3 bases to trimming and J lost 2 bases, with 10 bases between them. CDR1 LGHNA and CDR2 YNFKEQ come from the germline V gene. The DNA for the CDR3 is TGTGCCAGCAGCCAGGGGAAGTCGACTAATGAAAAACTGTTTTTT. As protein: CASSQGKSTNEKLFF.

The chain couples TRBV25-1 to TRBJ2-5; tentatively, D is TRBD1 or TRBD2 (7 bases each). CDR1 and CDR2 from the germline V gene are MGHDK and SYGVNS. The CDR3 is 16 residues long. V gave up 5 bases and J gave up 1 base, with 17 bases separating them. In nucleotides, the CDR3 is TGTGCCAGCAGTAACACCCAGGGGGGGGTCCAAGAGACCCAGTACTTC. It yields the protein CASSNTQGGVQETQYF. Full variable domain (missing parts from reference TRBV25-1 and TRBJ2-5): EADIYQTPRYLVIGTGKKITLECSQTMGHDKMYWYQQDPGMELHLIHYSYGVNSTEKGDLSSESTVSRIRTEHFPLTLESARPSHTSQYLCASSNTQGGVQETQYFGPGTRLLVL.

The chain carries TRBV28 and TRBJ2-1; D is undetermined. V was cut by 7 bases and J by 0 bases, with 25 bases left in between. The CDR3 is 19 amino acids. CDR1 is MDHEN, CDR2 SYDVKM, per germline. CDR3 DNA: TGTGCCAGCAACAAGTTTTTATGGAAGATTTATAGCTCCTACAATGAGCAGTTCTTC. Translation: CASNKFLWKIYSSYNEQFF.

The table lists this clonotype with a few counts. The chain carries TRBV9 and TRBJ1-1, with 10 bases aligning to TRBD1. J lost 1 base, V lost 4 bases, and 7 bases had no gene match. Germline V lookup: CDR1 SGDLS, CDR2 YYNGEE. The CDR3 length is 16 residues. The CDR3 sequence: CASSTSRTGGNTEAFF. The CDR3 bases are TGTGCCAGCAGCACCAGCCGGACAGGGGGGAACACTGAAGCTTTCTTT.

This clonotype was counted a single time. The genes are TRBV5-1 and TRBJ2-3; tentatively, D is TRBD1 (5 bases). This CDR3 is 14 amino acids long. Trimming took 7 bases from V and 4 from J, leaving 16 bases between them. CDR1 is SGHRS, CDR2 YFSETQ, per germline. CDR3 DNA: TGCGCCAGCTTTATGGCAGGGCTCGCAGATACGCAGTATTTT. This encodes CASFMAGLADTQYF.

The chain has TRBV20-1 and TRBJ1-2; tentatively, D is TRBD1 (6 bases). The V and J ends lost 0 bases and 6 bases respectively, with 14 bases between them. Germline loops: CDR1 DFQATT, CDR2 SNEGSKA (reference sequence). The CDR3 is 14 amino acids. CDR3 sequence: CSARDPGQFHGYTF. The CDR3 nucleotides are TGCAGTGCTAGAGATCCAGGACAGTTCCATGGCTACACCTTC.

The CDR3 DNA is TGTGCCAGCAGCCGGTACCCGGGACTAGGACAGACCCAGTACTTC. Translated: CASSRYPGLGQTQYF. The chain employs TRBV12-3 or TRBV12-4 and TRBJ2-5; 8 bases are a match to TRBD2. J lost 6 bases, V lost 6 bases, and 12 bases had no gene match. The CDR3 consists of 15 residues.

As concerns this clonotype: One junction end disagrees with the germline gene, perhaps due to a read error. The chain is built from TRBV28 and TRBJ2-3; TRBD1 matches 10 bases. The CDR3 loop spans 15 amino acids. CDR1 is MDHEN and CDR2 is SYDVKM in the germline V gene. This CDR3 is CASSRTGGSTDTQYF. DNA of the CDR3: TGCGCCAGCAGCCGGACAGGGGGTTCCACAGATACGCAGTATTTT.

The rearrangement joins TRBV5-6 to TRBJ2-1; no definite D call. CDR1 SGHDT and CDR2 YYEEEE come from the germline V gene. Trimming took off 2 bases at V and 4 bases at J, with 16 bases between the two ends. The CDR3 is 16 residues long. The CDR3 nucleotides read TGTGCCAGCAGCTTTTTGGTCAGTCCGATGTACAATGAGCAGTTCTTC. Protein product: CASSFLVSPMYNEQFF.

J is TRBJ2-7 and V is TRBV12-3 or TRBV12-4; TRBD1 is a possible D gene (5 bases). The CDR3 consists of 14 residues. The germline V and J ends were trimmed by 1 base and 3 bases, with 10 bases remaining between them. The chain's CDR3 is CASSLEDSFYEQYF. In nucleotides, the CDR3 is TGTGCCAGCAGTTTAGAAGACAGCTTCTACGAGCAGTACTTC.

This chain connects TRBV6-2 or TRBV6-3 to TRBJ2-3; TRBD1 matches 9 bases. Germline-derived CDR1 and CDR2 are MNHEY and SVGEGT. The V segment lost 8 bases and the J segment 8 bases; nucleotides outside the gene matches: 5. This CDR3 has 12 amino acids. This CDR3 reads CASGRTGATQYF. The CDR3 DNA is TGTGCCAGCGGGAGGACAGGGGCTACGCAGTATTTT.

Ten or more counts support this clonotype. The chain combines TRBV3-1 with TRBJ2-7; 10 nucleotides match TRBD1. Germline values: CDR1 LGHDT, CDR2 YNNKEL (reference sequence). CDR3 length equals 14 residues. V was clipped by 4 bases and J by 2 bases; unmatched bases: 2. The DNA for the CDR3 is TGTGCCAGCAGCCTGACAGGGGGCCCCTACGAGCAGTACTTC. It specifies CASSLTGGPYEQYF.

The rearrangement uses TRBV7-2 and TRBJ1-1; D is undetermined. Germline-derived CDR1 and CDR2 are SGHTA and FQGNSA. CDR3 size: 14 residues. V gave up 5 bases and J gave up 0 bases, with 10 bases separating them. CDR3 protein: CASSRLLLNTEAFF. Here the CDR3 DNA reads TGTGCCAGCAGCCGCCTACTCCTGAACACTGAAGCTTTCTTT.